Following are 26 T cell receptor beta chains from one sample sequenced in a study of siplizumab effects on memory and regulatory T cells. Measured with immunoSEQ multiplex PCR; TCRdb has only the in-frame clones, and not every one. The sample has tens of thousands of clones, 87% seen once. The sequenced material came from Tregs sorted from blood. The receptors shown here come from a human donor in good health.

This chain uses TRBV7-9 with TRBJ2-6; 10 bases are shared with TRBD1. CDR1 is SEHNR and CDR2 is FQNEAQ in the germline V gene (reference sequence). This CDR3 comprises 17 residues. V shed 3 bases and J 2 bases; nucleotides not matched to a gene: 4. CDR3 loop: CASSFGTGVAGANVLTF. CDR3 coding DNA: TGTGCCAGCAGCTTTGGGACAGGGGTGGCTGGGGCCAACGTCCTGACTTTC.

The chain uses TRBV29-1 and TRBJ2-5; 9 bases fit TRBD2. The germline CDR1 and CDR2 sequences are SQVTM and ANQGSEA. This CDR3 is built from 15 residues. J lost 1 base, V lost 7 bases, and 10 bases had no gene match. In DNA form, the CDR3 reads TGCAGCGCCCAGATTAGCGGGGGTCTCCAAGAGACCCAGTACTTC. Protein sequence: CSAQISGGLQETQYF.

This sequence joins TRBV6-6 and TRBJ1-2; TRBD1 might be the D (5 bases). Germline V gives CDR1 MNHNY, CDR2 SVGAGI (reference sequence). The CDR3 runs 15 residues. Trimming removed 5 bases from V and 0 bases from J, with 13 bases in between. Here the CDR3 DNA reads TGTGCCAGCAGTACCCACGGACAATCTAACTATGGCTACACCTTC. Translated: CASSTHGQSNYGYTF.

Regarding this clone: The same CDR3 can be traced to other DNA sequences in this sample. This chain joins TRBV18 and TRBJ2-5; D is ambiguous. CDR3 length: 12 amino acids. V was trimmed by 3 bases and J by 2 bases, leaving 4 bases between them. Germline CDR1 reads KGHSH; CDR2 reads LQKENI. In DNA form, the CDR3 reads TGTGCCAGCTCACCGCTACAAGAGACCCAGTACTTC. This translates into CASSPLQETQYF.

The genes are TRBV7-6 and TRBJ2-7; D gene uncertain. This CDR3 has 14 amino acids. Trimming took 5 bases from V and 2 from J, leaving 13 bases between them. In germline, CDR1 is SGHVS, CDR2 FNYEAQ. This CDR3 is CASSPRRGAYEQYF. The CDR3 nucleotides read TGTGCCAGCAGCCCCAGGCGTGGGGCCTACGAGCAGTACTTC.

Here the CDR3 reads CASSLGTEQETQYF. In DNA form, the CDR3 reads TGTGCCAGCAGCCTCGGGACGGAGCAAGAGACCCAGTACTTC. The genes are TRBV7-9 and TRBJ2-5; D may correspond to TRBD1 or TRBD2 (5 bases each). The CDR3 is 14 residues long. Germline CDR1 is SEHNR and CDR2 is FQNEAQ (reference sequence). Trimming shortened V by 5 bases and J by 2 bases, and 12 bases separated the two germline ends.

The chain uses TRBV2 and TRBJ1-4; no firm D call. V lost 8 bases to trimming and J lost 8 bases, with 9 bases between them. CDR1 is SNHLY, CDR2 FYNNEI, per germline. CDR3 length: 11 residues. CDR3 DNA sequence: TGTGCCAGCCAGAGGACCGAAAAACTGTTTTTT. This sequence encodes CASQRTEKLFF.

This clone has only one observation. CDR3 protein: CASSVTQGWDNSPLHF. The CDR3 DNA sequence: TGTGCCAGCAGCGTCACACAGGGCTGGGATAATTCACCCCTCCACTTT. The chain joins TRBV9 to TRBJ1-6, with a possible D match to TRBD1 (6 bases). This CDR3 has 16 amino acids. CDR1 is SGDLS, CDR2 YYNGEE, per germline. The V end lost 2 bases, the J end lost 5 bases, and 14 bases lay between the germline ends.

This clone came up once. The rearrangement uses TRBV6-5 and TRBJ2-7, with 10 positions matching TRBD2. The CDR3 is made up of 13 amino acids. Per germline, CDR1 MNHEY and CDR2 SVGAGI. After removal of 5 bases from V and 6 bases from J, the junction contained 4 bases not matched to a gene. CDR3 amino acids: CASSLAGEPEQYF. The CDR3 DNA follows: TGTGCCAGCAGTCTAGCGGGGGAGCCCGAGCAGTACTTC.

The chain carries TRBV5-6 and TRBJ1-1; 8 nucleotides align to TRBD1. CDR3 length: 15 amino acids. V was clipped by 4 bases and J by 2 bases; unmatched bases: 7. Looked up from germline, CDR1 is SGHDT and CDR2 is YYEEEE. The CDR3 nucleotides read TGTGCCAGCAGCGCAAACAGGGGGATCAACACTGAAGCTTTCTTT. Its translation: CASSANRGINTEAFF.

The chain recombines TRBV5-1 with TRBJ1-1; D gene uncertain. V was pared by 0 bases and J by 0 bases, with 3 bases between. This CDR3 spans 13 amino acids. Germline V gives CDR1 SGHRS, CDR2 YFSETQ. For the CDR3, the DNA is TGCGCCAGCAGCTTGGCTCTGAACACTGAAGCTTTCTTT. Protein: CASSLALNTEAFF.

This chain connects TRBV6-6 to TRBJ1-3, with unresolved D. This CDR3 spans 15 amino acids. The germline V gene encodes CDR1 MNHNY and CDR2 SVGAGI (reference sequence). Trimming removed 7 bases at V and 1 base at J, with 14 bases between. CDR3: CASIAPSLSGNTIYF. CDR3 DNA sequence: TGTGCCAGCATCGCACCATCCCTTTCTGGAAACACCATATATTTT.

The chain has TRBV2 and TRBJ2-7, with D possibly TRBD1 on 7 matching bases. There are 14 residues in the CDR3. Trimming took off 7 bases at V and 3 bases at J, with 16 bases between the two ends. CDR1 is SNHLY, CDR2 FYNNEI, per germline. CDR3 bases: TGTGCCAGCATTCAGGGGGGCAGGGACTACGAGCAGTACTTC. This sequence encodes CASIQGGRDYEQYF.

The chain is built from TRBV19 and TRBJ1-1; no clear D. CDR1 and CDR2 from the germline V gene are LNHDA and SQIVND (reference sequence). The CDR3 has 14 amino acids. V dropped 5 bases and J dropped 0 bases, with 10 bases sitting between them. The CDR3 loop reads CASSVHGVNTEAFF. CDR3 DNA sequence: TGTGCCAGTAGTGTCCACGGCGTGAACACTGAAGCTTTCTTT.

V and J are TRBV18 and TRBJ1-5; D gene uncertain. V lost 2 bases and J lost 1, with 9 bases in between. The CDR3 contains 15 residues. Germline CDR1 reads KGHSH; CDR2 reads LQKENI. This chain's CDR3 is CASSPDGLSNQPQHF. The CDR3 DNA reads TGTGCCAGCTCACCAGACGGTCTGAGCAATCAGCCCCAGCATTTT.

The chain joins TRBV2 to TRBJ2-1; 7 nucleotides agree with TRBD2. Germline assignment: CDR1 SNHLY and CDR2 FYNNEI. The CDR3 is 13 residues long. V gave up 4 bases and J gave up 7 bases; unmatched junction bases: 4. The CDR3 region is CASSVGGKNEQFF. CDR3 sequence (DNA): TGTGCCAGCAGTGTCGGGGGGAAAAATGAGCAGTTCTTC.

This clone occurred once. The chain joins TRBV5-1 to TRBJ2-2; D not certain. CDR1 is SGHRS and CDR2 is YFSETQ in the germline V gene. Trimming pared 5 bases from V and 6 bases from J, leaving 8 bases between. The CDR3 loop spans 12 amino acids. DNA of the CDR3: TGCGCCAGCAGTAAGACCCCCGGGGAGCTGTTTTTT. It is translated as CASSKTPGELFF.

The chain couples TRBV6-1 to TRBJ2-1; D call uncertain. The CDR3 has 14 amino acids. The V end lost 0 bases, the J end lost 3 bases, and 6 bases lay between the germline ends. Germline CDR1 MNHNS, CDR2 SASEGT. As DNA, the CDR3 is TGTGCCAGCAGTGAAGCGTTATTCTACAATGAGCAGTTCTTC. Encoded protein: CASSEALFYNEQFF.

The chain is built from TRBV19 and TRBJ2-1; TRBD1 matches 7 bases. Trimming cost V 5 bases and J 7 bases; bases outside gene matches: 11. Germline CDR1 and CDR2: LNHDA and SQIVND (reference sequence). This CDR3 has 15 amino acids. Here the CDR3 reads CASSSRTGNSNEQFF. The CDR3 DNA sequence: TGTGCCAGTAGTTCGAGGACAGGTAACAGTAATGAGCAGTTCTTC.

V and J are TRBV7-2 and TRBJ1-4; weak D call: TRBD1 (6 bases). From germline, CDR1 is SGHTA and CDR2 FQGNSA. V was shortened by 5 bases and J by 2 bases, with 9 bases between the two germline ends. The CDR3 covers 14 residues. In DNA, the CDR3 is TGTGCCAGCAGCAGGGGGAGGACTAATGAAAAACTGTTTTTT. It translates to CASSRGRTNEKLFF.

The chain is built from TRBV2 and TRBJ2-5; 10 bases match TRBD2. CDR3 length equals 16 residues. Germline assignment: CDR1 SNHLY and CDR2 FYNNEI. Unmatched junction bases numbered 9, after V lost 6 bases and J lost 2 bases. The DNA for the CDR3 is TGTGCCAGCAGAGCGGGAGCGGGGGGGCCTCAAGAGACCCAGTACTTC. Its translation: CASRAGAGGPQETQYF.

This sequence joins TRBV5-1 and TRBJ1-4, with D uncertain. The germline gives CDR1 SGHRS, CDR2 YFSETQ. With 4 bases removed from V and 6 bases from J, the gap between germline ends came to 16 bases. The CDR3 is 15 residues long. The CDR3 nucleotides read TGCGCCAGCAGCCCCCAGCCCCGAATGGATGAAAAACTGTTTTTT. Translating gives CASSPQPRMDEKLFF.

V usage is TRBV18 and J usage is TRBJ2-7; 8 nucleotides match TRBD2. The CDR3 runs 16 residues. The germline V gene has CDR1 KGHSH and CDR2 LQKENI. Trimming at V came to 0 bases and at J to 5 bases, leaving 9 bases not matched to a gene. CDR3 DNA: TGTGCCAGCTCACCACCGGGCCTAGCGGGCAGAAACGAGCAGTACTTC. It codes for CASSPPGLAGRNEQYF.

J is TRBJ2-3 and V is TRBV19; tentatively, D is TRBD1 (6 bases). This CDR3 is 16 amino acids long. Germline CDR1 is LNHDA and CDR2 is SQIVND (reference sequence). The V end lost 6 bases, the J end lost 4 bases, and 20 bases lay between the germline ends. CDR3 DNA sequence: TGTGCCAGTAGCCCGGGACGGGGTGGGGGCCCAGATACGCAGTATTTT. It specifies CASSPGRGGGPDTQYF. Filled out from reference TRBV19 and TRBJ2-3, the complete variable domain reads DGGITQSPKYLFRKEGQNVTLSCEQNLNHDAMYWYRQDPGQGLRLIYYSQIVNDFQKGDIAEGYSVSREKKESFPLTVTSAQKNPTAFYLCASSPGRGGGPDTQYFGPGTRLTVL.

The CDR3 DNA reads as TGCGCCAGCAGCTCCCGGGCCCCCGGGACGAATGGCTACACCTTC. Its translation: CASSSRAPGTNGYTF. The rearrangement uses TRBV5-1 and TRBJ1-2; a possible D gene is TRBD1 (5 bases). Per germline, CDR1 SGHRS and CDR2 YFSETQ. V lost 3 bases and J 6 bases, leaving 18 bases between the germline ends. CDR3 length equals 15 residues.

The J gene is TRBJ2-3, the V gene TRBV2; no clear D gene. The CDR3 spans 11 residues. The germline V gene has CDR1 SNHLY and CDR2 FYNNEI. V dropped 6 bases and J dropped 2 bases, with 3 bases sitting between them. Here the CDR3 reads CASRVTDTQYF. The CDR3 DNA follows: TGTGCCAGCAGGGTCACAGATACGCAGTATTTT. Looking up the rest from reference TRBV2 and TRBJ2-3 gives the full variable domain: EPEVTQTPSHQVTQMGQEVILRCVPISNHLYFYWYRQILGQKVEFLVSFYNNEISEKSEIFDDQFSVERPDGSNFTLKIRSTKLEDSAMYFCASRVTDTQYFGPGTRLTVL.